Below, 28 T cell receptor beta chains from the same sample are listed, as sequenced in a study of blood T cells in healthy people across ages. Then a second PCR, running about 6 to 11 cycles, was carried out with a sample-barcoded 5' primer and a J-beta primer mix. TCRdb redid the calling of the 5' RACE reads with MiXCR, one entry per CDR3 protein. The sample shows about 1.5 million distinct CDR3 sequences, 35% to 45% of them seen only once. Material for sequencing was blood. These receptors were taken from a woman aged 18-29 years in good health.

The J gene is TRBJ2-7, the V gene TRBV13; 7 bases map to TRBD1. Germline CDR1 and CDR2: PRHDT and FYEKMQ (reference sequence). V was pared by 5 bases and J by 0 bases, with 7 bases of the junction left unmatched. CDR3 length: 15 residues. The CDR3 nucleotides read TGTGCCAGCAGCAAGGACAGGTCAAGCTCCTACGAGCAGTACTTC. Amino acid sequence: CASSKDRSSSYEQYF. The whole variable domain, filled in from reference TRBV13 and TRBJ2-7, reads AAGVIQSPRHLIKEKRETATLKCYPIPRHDTVYWYQQGPGQDPQFLISFYEKMQSDKGSIPDRFSAQQFSDYHSELNMSSLELGDSALYFCASSKDRSSSYEQYFGPGTRLTVT.

A word on this clonotype: Its ends do not fully match the called genes, so a read error is possible. J is TRBJ1-2 and V is TRBV10-3; possible D gene TRBD1, 5 bases. Germline CDR1 ENHRY, CDR2 SYGVKD. The CDR3 extends over 17 amino acids. The CDR3 bases are TGTGCCATCAGTGAGTCAGGAGTAGGGGTAACGGGCTATGGCCACACCTTC. Amino acids: CAISESGVGVTGYGHTF.

In its sample, this clonotype was seen once. The chain combines TRBV28 with TRBJ2-7; D ambiguous. The CDR3 sequence is 15 residues long. Per the germline V gene, CDR1 is MDHEN and CDR2 is SYDVKM. The V end lost 3 bases, the J end lost 3 bases, and 15 bases lay between the germline ends. The CDR3 DNA reads as TGTGCCAGCAGTTTTGGTAATCTCTACGACTACGAGCAGTACTTC. Protein: CASSFGNLYDYEQYF.

This clonotype is a singleton in its sample. The chain combines TRBV5-8 with TRBJ2-2; unclear D gene. Germline assignment: CDR1 SGHTS and CDR2 YDEGEE. The CDR3 runs to 14 residues. V lost 4 bases to trimming and J lost 7 bases, with 14 bases between them. The CDR3 loop is CASSATASLGELFF. DNA of the CDR3: TGTGCCAGCAGCGCTACCGCATCTCTCGGGGAGCTGTTTTTT.

This clonotype was observed a handful of times. V gene TRBV4-3 combines with J gene TRBJ2-1; TRBD2 matches 9 bases. The ends lost 0 bases at V and 2 bases at J; junction bases unmatched: 2. The germline gives CDR1 LGHNA, CDR2 YSLEER. The CDR3 extends over 16 amino acids. CDR3 in amino acids: CASSQEASGAYNEQFF. DNA of the CDR3: TGCGCCAGCAGCCAAGAGGCTAGCGGGGCCTACAATGAGCAGTTCTTC.

This clonotype was counted many times. This chain joins TRBV7-9 and TRBJ2-7, with D unclear. Per germline, CDR1 SEHNR and CDR2 FQNEAQ (reference sequence). V lost 3 bases and J 0 bases, leaving 9 bases between the germline ends. The CDR3 consists of 14 residues. DNA of the CDR3: TGTGCCAGCAGCTTTTCCCGGAGCTCCTACGAGCAGTACTTC. This sequence encodes CASSFSRSSYEQYF.

The chain carries TRBV5-6 and TRBJ1-4; D remains unclear. The CDR3 is made up of 15 amino acids. Germline values: CDR1 SGHDT, CDR2 YYEEEE. The V end was cut by 5 bases, the J end by 8 bases, with 19 bases between. CDR3 coding DNA: TGTGCCAGCAGGGGGAGACGGACGAAGGGCGAAAAACTGTTTTTT. It specifies CASRGRRTKGEKLFF.

The chain is built from TRBV6-6 and TRBJ2-5, with D possibly being TRBD2 (5 bases). V lost 2 bases and J lost 1, with 11 bases in between. The CDR3 loop spans 15 amino acids. Per germline, CDR1 MNHNY and CDR2 SVGAGI (reference sequence). CDR3 nucleotide sequence: TGTGCCAGCAGTTACGAGCCTGCGGGCCAAGAGACCCAGTACTTC. Translating gives CASSYEPAGQETQYF.

In regard to this clonotype: One end of the junction varies from germline; a read error may be responsible. The genes are TRBV25-1 and TRBJ2-7; D is ambiguous. Germline V gene sequence: CDR1 MGHDK, CDR2 SYGVNS. The CDR3 loop spans 14 amino acids. CDR3 loop: CASREYFKDHEQYF. CDR3 DNA sequence: TGTGCCAGCAGGGAATATTTTAAGGACCACGAGCAGTACTTC.

This clonotype was observed at least ten times. The rearrangement joins TRBV29-1 to TRBJ2-5; TRBD2 matches at 8 bases. Germline trimming cut 6 bases from V and 3 bases from J; bases unmatched to any gene: 3. Germline V lookup: CDR1 SQVTM, CDR2 ANQGSEA. There are 12 residues in the CDR3. The chain's CDR3 is CSVQGLEETQYF. CDR3 sequence (DNA): TGCAGCGTACAGGGACTAGAAGAGACCCAGTACTTC.

The V gene is TRBV6-1, the J gene TRBJ2-2; 9 positions match TRBD1. Trimming took 9 bases from V and 4 from J; bases not matched to a gene: 6. The CDR3 spans 14 residues. Germline V gives CDR1 MNHNS, CDR2 SASEGT. CDR3 nucleotides: TGTGCCAGTACCGGACAGGGGTCCACCGGGGAGCTGTTTTTT. Translated, it gives CASTGQGSTGELFF.

The chain employs TRBV20-1 and TRBJ2-7, with D possibly called TRBD1 or TRBD2 (8 bases each). This CDR3 region has 13 residues. CDR1 and CDR2 (germline): DFQATT, SNEGSKA (reference sequence). The V gene lost 7 bases and the J gene lost 3 bases, with 16 bases spanning the gap. The DNA of the CDR3 is TGCAGTGTCAGGGGGCGGGGGGACTACGAGCAGTACTTC. This gives the protein CSVRGRGDYEQYF.

The genes are TRBV7-2 and TRBJ2-2, with a possible D match to TRBD2 (6 bases). Deletions cut 10 bases from V and 3 bases from J, with 21 bases between. The CDR3 covers 16 residues. Germline V gene lookup returns CDR1 SGHTA and CDR2 FQGNSA. This CDR3 reads CAIGGPLAEYTGELFF. The CDR3 DNA reads as TGTGCCATCGGAGGCCCCTTAGCGGAATACACCGGGGAGCTGTTTTTT.

This clonotype showed up just a few times. This chain uses TRBV20-1 with TRBJ1-2; possible D gene TRBD1, 6 bases. The germline V gene encodes CDR1 DFQATT and CDR2 SNEGSKA (reference sequence). The CDR3 extends over 15 amino acids. With 4 bases removed from V and 0 bases from J, the gap between germline ends came to 15 bases. CDR3 amino acids: CSAMPPGDPNYGYTF. In DNA, the CDR3 is TGCAGTGCTATGCCTCCAGGGGACCCTAACTATGGCTACACCTTC.

The V gene is TRBV3-1, the J gene TRBJ2-5; TRBD2 matches 9 bases. With 0 bases clipped from V and 3 bases from J, the junction kept 5 bases outside the gene matches. This CDR3 contains 16 residues. Germline V gives CDR1 LGHDT, CDR2 YNNKEL (reference sequence). The CDR3 loop reads CASSQELAGAEETQYF. The CDR3 nucleotides are TGTGCCAGCAGCCAAGAATTAGCGGGGGCTGAAGAGACCCAGTACTTC.

The chain uses TRBV20-1 and TRBJ2-1; D is unresolved. Trimming removed 0 bases from V and 0 bases from J, with 12 bases in between. Germline loops: CDR1 DFQATT, CDR2 SNEGSKA (reference sequence). This CDR3 is 16 amino acids long. DNA for the CDR3: TGCAGTGCTAGAGATCCGGGCAGAAGCTCCTACAATGAGCAGTTCTTC. It translates to CSARDPGRSSYNEQFF.

The rearrangement uses TRBV6-2 or TRBV6-3 and TRBJ2-7; 9 positions agree with TRBD1. This CDR3 comprises 15 residues. Looked up from germline, CDR1 is MNHEY and CDR2 is SVGEGT. V lost 6 bases and J lost 0; bases outside the gene matches: 6. DNA of the CDR3: TGTGCCAGCAGGGGACAGGGAGCTCCCTCCTACGAGCAGTACTTC. This encodes CASRGQGAPSYEQYF.

The chain recombines TRBV7-9 with TRBJ1-2, with D possibly TRBD1 on 6 matching bases. Germline assignment: CDR1 SEHNR and CDR2 FQNEAQ (reference sequence). The V end was cut by 5 bases, the J end by 2 bases, with 12 bases between. This CDR3 is built from 14 residues. The CDR3 loop reads CASSETGLNYGYTF. The CDR3 coding sequence is TGTGCCAGCAGCGAGACAGGTCTAAACTATGGCTACACCTTC.

The V and J genes are TRBV2 and TRBJ2-2, with TRBD1 as a possible D gene (6 bases). The CDR3 runs 15 residues. CDR1 is SNHLY and CDR2 is FYNNEI in the germline V gene. V lost 4 bases and J 1 base, leaving 10 bases between the germline ends. The CDR3 nucleotides are TGTGCCAGCAGTGGATTGACAGGGAACACCGGGGAGCTGTTTTTT. This gives the protein CASSGLTGNTGELFF.

V usage is TRBV20-1 and J usage is TRBJ1-2; 9 bases line up with TRBD1. The CDR3 has 15 residues. After removal of 1 base from V and 6 bases from J, the junction contained 9 bases not matched to a gene. In germline, CDR1 is DFQATT, CDR2 SNEGSKA (reference sequence). DNA for the CDR3: TGCAGTGCTAGAGCGACAGGGGGACGGGGCGATGGCTACACCTTC. Residues: CSARATGGRGDGYTF.

The chain links TRBV12-3 or TRBV12-4 to TRBJ2-3; 7 bases map to TRBD1. The CDR3 spans 12 residues. V lost 1 base and J lost 11; bases outside the gene matches: 3. CDR3 bases: TGTGCCAGCAGTTTAGAGGGGGCCCGGCAGTATTTT. Its translation is CASSLEGARQYF.

This clonotype was counted at least ten times. The V gene is TRBV6-4, the J gene TRBJ2-1; the D gene is possibly TRBD2 (5 bases). This CDR3 is built from 16 residues. Trimming removed 0 bases at V and 7 bases at J, with 16 bases between. Germline V gene sequence: CDR1 MRHNA, CDR2 SNTAGT. The CDR3 loop is CASSDSAGSVGNEQFF. The CDR3 nucleotides read TGTGCCAGCAGTGACTCGGCGGGTTCCGTAGGGAATGAGCAGTTCTTC.

This chain uses TRBV12-3 or TRBV12-4 with TRBJ1-5, with D hard to call. The V end was cut by 0 bases, the J end by 4 bases, with 10 bases between. The CDR3 is 15 amino acids. This CDR3 reads CASSLALGSNQPQHF. CDR3 bases: TGTGCCAGCAGTTTAGCGCTGGGCAGTAATCAGCCCCAGCATTTT.

A few counts support this clonotype. The DNA of the CDR3 is TGTGCCAGCAGCCCCCGGCGTAGCAGAATCACAGATACGCAGTATTTT. It encodes CASSPRRSRITDTQYF. The V call is TRBV7-8, the J call TRBJ2-3; D unresolved. V lost 5 bases to trimming and J lost 2 bases, with 17 bases between them. CDR1 and CDR2 from the germline V gene are SGHVS and FQNEAQ. The CDR3 has 16 residues.

In its sample, this clonotype was seen a few times. The chain employs TRBV6-5 and TRBJ1-2; 9 bases map to TRBD1. V lost 5 bases, J lost 10 bases, and 14 bases stayed unmatched. This CDR3 comprises 15 residues. Germline CDR1 and CDR2: MNHEY and SVGAGI. CDR3 bases: TGTGCCAGCAGTCGACTGCGGACAGGGGTCGAGGACTACACCTTC. Its protein is CASSRLRTGVEDYTF.

The chain carries TRBV4-1 and TRBJ2-3, with D possibly called TRBD1 or TRBD2 (6 bases each). The germline gives CDR1 MGHRA, CDR2 YSYEKL. The CDR3 runs 14 residues. Trimming left V 4 bases short and J 5 bases short, with 13 bases between. The CDR3 here is CASSRTGGGDTQYF. CDR3 bases: TGCGCCAGCAGCCGAACAGGAGGGGGAGATACGCAGTATTTT.

J is TRBJ2-3 and V is TRBV27; D is ambiguous. CDR1 MNHEY and CDR2 SMNVEV come from the germline V gene (reference sequence). The CDR3 runs to 13 residues. Trimming removed 9 bases at V and 5 bases at J, with 15 bases between. For the CDR3, the DNA is TGTGCCAGTGGCCTTAGACAAGGAGATACGCAGTATTTT. As protein: CASGLRQGDTQYF.

V is TRBV24-1 and J is TRBJ2-1; TRBD2 agrees at 7 bases. CDR1 and CDR2 (germline): KGHDR, SFDVKD. The J segment lost 8 bases and the V segment lost 2 bases, leaving 8 bases of the junction unmatched. The CDR3 contains 15 residues. CDR3 residues: CATSDSTTLADEQFF. The CDR3 coding sequence is TGTGCCACCAGTGATTCTACCACCCTAGCGGATGAGCAGTTCTTC.